Listed here are 22 T cell receptor beta chains from one sample, sequenced in a study of OX40 agonist ivuxolimab in advanced cancers. Profiling relied on immunoSEQ multiplex PCR, and the TCRdb table lists in-frame clones only, not all of them. The repertoire includes around 41,000 clones, more than 70% of them detected once, and approximately 13% sits in the top ten. Here the sequenced sample was CD4+ or CD8+ T cells sorted from blood, taken in a trial of the OX40 agonist ivuxolimab. The receptors stem from an adult with an advanced solid tumor such as melanoma, head and neck, liver or kidney cancer.

The chain joins TRBV7-3 to TRBJ2-1; D is undetermined. V was clipped by 2 bases and J by 9 bases, with 14 bases between them. CDR3 length equals 14 residues. From germline, CDR1 is SGHTA and CDR2 FQGTGA. For the CDR3, the DNA is TGTGCCAGCAGCTTACAAGACGTGGACGTTGAGCAGTTCTTC. It is translated as CASSLQDVDVEQFF.

The chain is built from TRBV2 and TRBJ2-7; 13 nucleotides agree with TRBD2. V lost 4 bases to trimming and J lost 8 bases; unmatched junction nucleotides: 17. This CDR3 comprises 18 residues. Germline V lookup: CDR1 SNHLY, CDR2 FYNNEI. The CDR3 spells CASSAQPAGAGTSGKQYF. The CDR3 bases are TGTGCCAGCAGTGCGCAGCCCGCCGGGGCCGGGACTAGCGGGAAGCAGTACTTC.

The chain uses TRBV6-6 and TRBJ2-1; D ambiguous. Trimming took off 5 bases at V and 5 bases at J, with 13 bases between the two ends. Germline V gene data show CDR1 as MNHNY and CDR2 as SVGAGI (reference sequence). The length of the CDR3 is 14 residues. Here the CDR3 DNA reads TGTGCCAGCAGTACCCCCCGGCAGAACAATGAGCAGTTCTTC. Its protein is CASSTPRQNNEQFF.

V is TRBV7-2 and J is TRBJ1-1; perhaps TRBD1 as D (5 bases). The CDR3 is 14 residues long. V lost 1 base, J lost 1 base, and 7 bases lay in between. CDR1 and CDR2 (germline): SGHTA, FQGNSA. This chain's CDR3 is CASSLVGGNTEAFF. CDR3 coding DNA: TGTGCCAGCAGCTTAGTGGGGGGGAACACTGAAGCTTTCTTT. Together with reference TRBV7-2 and TRBJ1-1, the CDR3 gives the full variable domain: GAGVSQSPSNKVTEKGKDVELRCDPISGHTALYWYRQSLGQGLEFLIYFQGNSAPDKSGLPSDRFSAERTGGSVSTLTIQRTQQEDSAVYLCASSLVGGNTEAFFGQGTRLTVV.

This sequence joins TRBV5-1 and TRBJ2-7; possibly TRBD2 for D (5 bases). The V gene's germline CDR1 is SGHRS and CDR2 YFSETQ. Trimming removed 4 bases from V and 4 bases from J, with 9 bases in between. This CDR3 has 12 amino acids. The CDR3 sequence: CASSTGGYEQYF. The CDR3 DNA reads TGCGCCAGCAGCACCGGAGGTTACGAGCAGTACTTC.

The CDR3 region is CARDTQYF. CDR3 DNA: TGCGCCCGAGATACGCAGTATTTT. The chain uses TRBV5-1 and TRBJ2-3, with D unclear. The V gene's germline CDR1 is SGHRS and CDR2 YFSETQ. CDR3 length: 8 residues. Trimming took 10 bases from V and 5 from J, leaving 2 bases between them.

J is TRBJ2-2 and V is TRBV7-8; 8 bases map to TRBD2. The CDR3 length is 16 residues. J lost 2 bases, V lost 5 bases, and 7 bases had no gene match. The germline V gene has CDR1 SGHVS and CDR2 FQNEAQ. The CDR3 DNA follows: TGTGCCAGCAGCCCCCGGGGGGGCCAAAACACCGGGGAGCTGTTTTTT. Protein: CASSPRGGQNTGELFF.

The rearrangement joins TRBV5-8 to TRBJ2-7, with 9 bases that match TRBD1. Trimming took 0 bases from V and 0 from J; bases not matched to a gene: 4. Germline CDR1 is SGHTS and CDR2 is YDEGEE. The CDR3 extends over 16 amino acids. DNA of the CDR3: TGTGCCAGCAGCTTGGGGACAGGGGCGACCTCCTACGAGCAGTACTTC. This translates into CASSLGTGATSYEQYF.

The rearrangement joins TRBV5-5 to TRBJ2-6; 9 bases map to TRBD1. This CDR3 comprises 17 residues. The germline gives CDR1 SGHKS, CDR2 YYEKEE (reference sequence). V lost 2 bases to trimming and J lost 3 bases; unmatched junction nucleotides: 6. The CDR3 sequence: CASSLPRTGVGANVLTF. CDR3 bases: TGTGCCAGCAGCTTACCCAGGACAGGGGTTGGGGCCAACGTCCTGACTTTC.

CDR3 loop: CASGSGLAVYEQYF. As DNA, the CDR3 is TGTGCTAGTGGTTCCGGACTAGCCGTCTACGAGCAGTACTTC. This chain connects TRBV12-5 to TRBJ2-7; the match to TRBD2 covers 8 bases. Germline lookup yields CDR1 LGHNT and CDR2 FRNRAP. The CDR3 length is 14 residues. Germline trimming cut 4 bases from V and 3 bases from J; bases unmatched to any gene: 5. The variable domain in full, completed from reference TRBV12-5 and TRBJ2-7, reads DARVTQTPRHKVTEMGQEVTMRCQPILGHNTVFWYRQTMMQGLELLAYFRNRAPLDDSGMPKDRFSAEMPDATLATLKIQPSEPRDSAVYFCASGSGLAVYEQYFGPGTRLTVT.

Within the sample, this clone is medium-sized. The gene calls are TRBV19 and TRBJ1-5; tentatively, D is TRBD1 (6 bases). Trimming cost V 2 bases and J 1 base, with 9 bases left between them. Germline lookup yields CDR1 LNHDA and CDR2 SQIVND (reference sequence). This CDR3 is built from 15 residues. In nucleotides, the CDR3 is TGTGCCAGTAGTATACTGGACAGAAGCAATCAGCCCCAGCATTTT. Translated, it gives CASSILDRSNQPQHF. The variable domain in full, completed from reference TRBV19 and TRBJ1-5, reads DGGITQSPKYLFRKEGQNVTLSCEQNLNHDAMYWYRQDPGQGLRLIYYSQIVNDFQKGDIAEGYSVSREKKESFPLTVTSAQKNPTAFYLCASSILDRSNQPQHFGDGTRLSIL.

CDR3 DNA sequence: TGTGCCAGCCAAAAAGAGACCCAGTACTTC. Its protein is CASQKETQYF. This sequence joins TRBV9 and TRBJ2-5; D gene uncertain. The CDR3 sequence is 10 residues long. Germline V CDR1 and CDR2: SGDLS, YYNGEE. V lost 7 bases, J lost 3 bases, and 4 bases lay in between.

The rearrangement links TRBV4-1 to TRBJ1-2, with no clear D. There are 16 residues in the CDR3. Trimming removed 1 base from V and 2 bases from J, with 14 bases in between. Germline V lookup: CDR1 MGHRA, CDR2 YSYEKL. The CDR3 loop reads CASSQAQTGSNYGYTF. The CDR3 nucleotides are TGCGCCAGCAGCCAAGCCCAAACGGGCTCGAACTATGGCTACACCTTC.

Only a few counts were recorded for this clone. This chain connects TRBV10-1 to TRBJ2-7, with 7 positions matching TRBD2. This CDR3 has 13 residues. J gave up 5 bases and V 0 bases, and 1 base lay outside the gene matches. CDR1 and CDR2 from the germline V gene are WNHNN and SYGVQD (reference sequence). The CDR3 loop is CASSESTSDEQYF. Written as DNA, the CDR3 is TGCGCCAGCAGTGAGTCAACTAGCGACGAGCAGTACTTC.

The chain has TRBV30 and TRBJ2-3; D might be TRBD2 (5 bases). CDR1 GTSNPN and CDR2 SVGIG come from the germline V gene (reference sequence). The CDR3 is 13 residues long. The V and J ends lost 2 bases and 7 bases respectively, with 13 bases between them. In nucleotides, the CDR3 is TGTGCCTGGAGTTACTCTGGACTTTATACGCAGTATTTT. Amino acids: CAWSYSGLYTQYF.

This clone was seen just once. The chain carries TRBV28 and TRBJ1-1; TRBD1 agrees at 9 bases. CDR3 length: 14 residues. CDR1 is MDHEN, CDR2 SYDVKM, per germline. The V and J ends lost 10 bases and 1 base, in that order; junction bases with no gene match: 7. CDR3: CAITTGGANTEAFF. CDR3 nucleotide sequence: TGTGCCATCACGACAGGGGGGGCGAACACTGAAGCTTTCTTT. Full variable domain (rest looked up from reference TRBV28 and TRBJ1-1): DVKVTQSSRYLVKRTGEKVFLECVQDMDHENMFWYRQDPGLGLRLIYFSYDVKMKEKGDIPEGYSVSREKKERFSLILESASTNQTSMYLCAITTGGANTEAFFGQGTRLTVV.

The rearrangement joins TRBV7-8 to TRBJ1-1, with D perhaps matching TRBD1 (5 bases). Germline CDR1 SGHVS, CDR2 FQNEAQ. Trimming took 1 base from V and 5 from J, leaving 17 bases between them. The CDR3 runs to 16 residues. DNA of the CDR3: TGTGCCAGCAGCTTAGGGGGGTTCGACTCGGGGACTGAAGCTTTCTTT. This sequence encodes CASSLGGFDSGTEAFF.

The V call is TRBV6-6, the J call TRBJ2-5, with 7 bases matching TRBD1. The junction had 9 bases not matched to a gene; V was cut back by 5 bases and J by 3 bases. Germline CDR1 is MNHNY and CDR2 is SVGAGI (reference sequence). This CDR3 contains 15 residues. The CDR3 reads CASSIDRATEETQYF. The CDR3 nucleotides are TGTGCCAGCAGTATAGACAGGGCCACCGAAGAGACCCAGTACTTC.

This clone was counted between two and nine times. The rearrangement links TRBV27 to TRBJ1-2, with 10 bases aligning to TRBD1. Germline loops: CDR1 MNHEY, CDR2 SMNVEV (reference sequence). The junction had 5 bases not matched to a gene; V was cut back by 8 bases and J by 8 bases. This CDR3 has 12 amino acids. The DNA of the CDR3 is TGTGCCAGCCGGAGGGACAGGGGAGGCTACACCTTC. It is translated as CASRRDRGGYTF.

The chain recombines TRBV30 with TRBJ1-6, with TRBD1 identical over 9 bases. In germline, CDR1 is GTSNPN, CDR2 SVGIG (reference sequence). The CDR3 is made up of 14 amino acids. The ends lost 3 bases at V and 7 bases at J; junction bases unmatched: 4. The DNA of the CDR3 is TGTGCCTGGAGGGGGACAGGGAGAAATTCACCCCTCCACTTT. This codes for CAWRGTGRNSPLHF.

This CDR3 is CASSYDSLNTEAFF. The CDR3 DNA sequence: TGTGCCAGCAGTTATGACAGCCTGAACACTGAAGCTTTCTTT. This chain links TRBV6-1 with TRBJ1-1, with D possibly being TRBD1 (5 bases). V lost 5 bases to trimming and J lost 0 bases, with 10 bases between them. The CDR3 covers 14 residues. The germline gives CDR1 MNHNS, CDR2 SASEGT.

J is TRBJ2-3 and V is TRBV28; 9 nucleotides match TRBD2. The germline CDR1 and CDR2 sequences are MDHEN and SYDVKM. V trimming: 5 bases; J trimming: 7 bases; junction bases outside the gene matches: 16. This CDR3 region has 17 residues. The CDR3 spells CASSHPGTSRPHHTQYF. CDR3 nucleotide sequence: TGTGCCAGCAGTCACCCGGGGACTAGCAGACCACATCATACGCAGTATTTT.